These 20 T cell receptor beta chains came from one sample sequenced in a study of shared clonotypes between healthy human individuals (dated by TCRdb to 2018 to 2021). Libraries were constructed by the immunoSEQ multiplex PCR assay. This immuneACCESS table, as held by TCRdb, lists in-frame sequences with V and J called but not all clones. Of the missing ones, under half trace to an unresolved V gene in checked studies; the others have no known cause. In all, the sample holds just over 2,000,000 clones, and less than 95% of those were seen once. The top ten clonotypes cover 0.9% to 1.4% of the sample. CD8 naive samples were CD45RO-negative cells positively selected for CCR7, giving a CD45RA+CCR7+ population that excluded TemRA cells. The material sequenced was naive CD8+ T cells sorted from blood. The sample's cell subset or site label, decoded: CD45RA+CCR7+. These receptors originate from a man aged 18 to 35 in good health.

The rearrangement joins TRBV28 to TRBJ2-7; no reliable D call. The CDR3 is 15 residues long. Germline V CDR1 and CDR2: MDHEN, SYDVKM. The V end was cut by 3 bases, the J end by 2 bases, with 14 bases between. CDR3 region: CASSFQDPSPYEQYF. In nucleotides, the CDR3 is TGTGCCAGCAGTTTTCAGGACCCCAGTCCCTACGAGCAGTACTTC. Using reference TRBV28 and TRBJ2-7 for the parts outside the CDR3, the full variable domain is DVKVTQSSRYLVKRTGEKVFLECVQDMDHENMFWYRQDPGLGLRLIYFSYDVKMKEKGDIPEGYSVSREKKERFSLILESASTNQTSMYLCASSFQDPSPYEQYFGPGTRLTVT.

To note about this clone: Other DNA sequences in the same sample also yield this CDR3. The chain joins TRBV27 to TRBJ2-7, with 8 nucleotides matching TRBD1. Trimming cost V 0 bases and J 3 bases; bases outside gene matches: 4. The CDR3 is 15 amino acids. Germline CDR1 MNHEY, CDR2 SMNVEV (reference sequence). The CDR3 DNA sequence: TGTGCCAGCAGTTTATCGGGGACAGGATTCTACGAGCAGTACTTC. Protein product: CASSLSGTGFYEQYF.

The chain has TRBV7-9 and TRBJ2-3; D unclear. The CDR3 contains 17 residues. Germline lookup yields CDR1 SEHNR and CDR2 FQNEAQ (reference sequence). V was trimmed by 5 bases and J by 1 base, leaving 19 bases between them. The CDR3 protein is CASSPPVGLRGTDTQYF. The CDR3 bases are TGTGCCAGCAGCCCCCCCGTGGGCCTTAGGGGCACAGATACGCAGTATTTT.

V usage is TRBV7-9 and J usage is TRBJ1-4, with 8 bases lining up with TRBD1. CDR3 length equals 16 residues. CDR1 SEHNR and CDR2 FQNEAQ come from the germline V gene (reference sequence). Trimming took 3 bases from V and 2 from J; bases not matched to a gene: 5. This CDR3 is CASSFGQGATNEKLFF. As DNA, the CDR3 is TGTGCCAGCAGCTTCGGACAGGGAGCGACTAATGAAAAACTGTTTTTT. The full variable domain, with the rest looked up from reference TRBV7-9 and TRBJ1-4, is DTGVSQNPRHKITKRGQNVTFRCDPISEHNRLYWYRQTLGQGPEFLTYFQNEAQLEKSRLLSDRFSAERPKGSFSTLEIQRTEQGDSAMYLCASSFGQGATNEKLFFGSGTQLSVL.

This clone was seen a single time. The rearrangement joins TRBV5-6 to TRBJ2-3, with D unresolved. The germline V gene encodes CDR1 SGHDT and CDR2 YYEEEE. Trimming cost V 1 base and J 4 bases, with 7 bases left between them. The CDR3 runs to 13 residues. DNA for the CDR3: TGTGCCAGCAGCTTGTTGACGGCAGATACGCAGTATTTT. Its translation is CASSLLTADTQYF.

Note on this clone: This CDR3 is also generated by other DNA sequences in the sample. The chain links TRBV7-2 to TRBJ1-1; D is unresolved. There are 13 residues in the CDR3. CDR1 and CDR2 from the germline V gene are SGHTA and FQGNSA. V dropped 4 bases and J dropped 0 bases, with 6 bases sitting between them. CDR3: CASSSTVNTEAFF. In DNA, the CDR3 is TGTGCCAGCAGCTCCACTGTGAACACTGAAGCTTTCTTT.

The chain links TRBV29-1 to TRBJ1-2; D remains ambiguous. Germline V gene sequence: CDR1 SQVTM, CDR2 ANQGSEA. This CDR3 is built from 14 residues. Trimming removed 6 bases at V and 4 bases at J, with 18 bases between. CDR3 in DNA: TGCAGCGTCATACCCGATTCACTGACCTATGGCTACACCTTC. It translates to CSVIPDSLTYGYTF.

This clone was seen only once. The chain recombines TRBV4-1 with TRBJ2-7; unclear D gene. CDR3 size: 15 residues. The ends were cut back, 0 bases at V and 0 bases at J, with 9 bases in the middle. The germline V gene encodes CDR1 MGHRA and CDR2 YSYEKL. DNA for the CDR3: TGCGCCAGCAGCCAAGATGAAGGTAGCTCCTACGAGCAGTACTTC. Translated: CASSQDEGSSYEQYF.

The chain couples TRBV2 to TRBJ2-1, with D tentatively TRBD1 (6 bases). The CDR3 contains 14 residues. V shed 5 bases and J shed 7 bases, with 15 bases lying between them. The V gene's germline CDR1 is SNHLY and CDR2 FYNNEI. The CDR3 DNA sequence: TGTGCCAGCAGTATACAGGGTATCCTTAATGAGCAGTTCTTC. Its protein product is CASSIQGILNEQFF.

The rearrangement joins TRBV7-2 to TRBJ2-7; D unclear. This CDR3 is built from 14 residues. From germline, CDR1 is SGHTA and CDR2 FQGNSA. Trimming stripped 8 bases from V and 7 bases from J, with 21 bases between. CDR3 sequence (DNA): TGTGCCAGCTCCCTCCTGGACGGCGGAGTAGAGCAGTACTTC. Amino acids: CASSLLDGGVEQYF. The full variable domain, with the rest looked up from reference TRBV7-2 and TRBJ2-7, is GAGVSQSPSNKVTEKGKDVELRCDPISGHTALYWYRQSLGQGLEFLIYFQGNSAPDKSGLPSDRFSAERTGGSVSTLTIQRTQQEDSAVYLCASSLLDGGVEQYFGPGTRLTVT.

This sequence joins TRBV5-8 and TRBJ1-2; no clear D gene. V lost 3 bases and J 4 bases, leaving 13 bases between the germline ends. From germline, CDR1 is SGHTS and CDR2 YDEGEE. The CDR3 is 14 residues long. The CDR3 DNA reads TGTGCCAGCAGCTATGGCGGACTCACCTATGGCTACACCTTC. Amino acids: CASSYGGLTYGYTF.

This chain links TRBV27 with TRBJ2-7; 10 bases line up with TRBD2. This CDR3 region has 16 residues. Trimming at V came to 2 bases and at J to 2 bases, leaving 6 bases not matched to a gene. CDR1 MNHEY and CDR2 SMNVEV come from the germline V gene (reference sequence). The CDR3 here is CASSLRGLAYAYEQYF. As DNA, the CDR3 is TGTGCCAGCAGTTTAAGGGGACTAGCGTACGCCTACGAGCAGTACTTC.

This clone was recorded once. The chain links TRBV6-5 to TRBJ2-2; D tentatively reads TRBD1 or TRBD2 (5 bases each). V was shortened by 5 bases and J by 5 bases, with 9 bases between the two germline ends. The CDR3 length is 13 residues. CDR1 and CDR2 (germline): MNHEY, SVGAGI. The CDR3: CASSPGPTGELFF. As DNA, the CDR3 is TGTGCCAGCAGTCCGGGGCCAACCGGGGAGCTGTTTTTT.

V usage is TRBV9 and J usage is TRBJ2-3, with 9 bases that match TRBD1. Germline assignment: CDR1 SGDLS and CDR2 YYNGEE. The CDR3 totals 17 residues. V gave up 4 bases and J gave up 4 bases; unmatched junction bases: 13. The CDR3 sequence is CASSSSPGQGQSDTQYF. The CDR3 coding sequence is TGTGCCAGCAGCTCAAGTCCGGGACAGGGTCAATCAGATACGCAGTATTTT.

The chain carries TRBV7-9 and TRBJ1-5, with 8 bases lining up with TRBD1. This CDR3 spans 12 amino acids. CDR1 is SEHNR and CDR2 is FQNEAQ in the germline V gene (reference sequence). J was trimmed by 11 bases and V by 4 bases; bases with no gene match: 4. CDR3 sequence: CASSSQGQAQHF. The CDR3 DNA reads TGTGCCAGCAGCTCACAGGGACAGGCCCAGCATTTT.

The chain joins TRBV5-4 to TRBJ2-7, with 7 bases matching TRBD2. Germline assignment: CDR1 SGHNT and CDR2 YYREEE (reference sequence). The CDR3 runs to 14 residues. The trim removed 0 bases at V and 6 bases at J, leaving 6 bases unmatched. As DNA, the CDR3 is TGTGCCAGCAGCTTGGTTGCGGGAGCGGCCGAGCAGTACTTC. Translating gives CASSLVAGAAEQYF.

On this clone itself: The same CDR3 also results from other DNA sequences found in this sample. The chain uses TRBV27 and TRBJ2-5; TRBD1 matches at 9 bases. The germline V gene encodes CDR1 MNHEY and CDR2 SMNVEV (reference sequence). Trimming removed 3 bases from V and 5 bases from J; junction bases left unmatched: 1. CDR3 length equals 13 residues. The DNA for the CDR3 is TGTGCCAGCAGTTTGGGACAGGGCGAGACCCAGTACTTC. Protein sequence: CASSLGQGETQYF.

This sequence joins TRBV7-8 and TRBJ2-7; D not resolved. Germline CDR1 reads SGHVS; CDR2 reads FQNEAQ. The CDR3 is made up of 16 amino acids. With 5 bases removed from V and 3 bases from J, the gap between germline ends came to 20 bases. The CDR3 coding sequence is TGTGCCAGCAGCCCAGGCCCTTCTAACGGTGTCTACGAGCAGTACTTC. It is translated as CASSPGPSNGVYEQYF.

This clone was seen just once. This sequence joins TRBV5-4 and TRBJ2-1; weak D call: TRBD1 (6 bases). CDR1 and CDR2 from the germline V gene are SGHNT and YYREEE (reference sequence). The CDR3 is 13 amino acids. The V and J ends lost 7 bases and 6 bases respectively, with 14 bases between them. The CDR3 DNA is TGTGCCAGCTGGTTACAGGGAATCAATGAGCAGTTCTTC. Protein product: CASWLQGINEQFF.

The chain is built from TRBV30 and TRBJ1-2; maybe TRBD1 (5 bases). The V and J ends lost 5 bases and 10 bases respectively, with 11 bases between them. CDR1 GTSNPN and CDR2 SVGIG come from the germline V gene (reference sequence). The CDR3 extends over 10 amino acids. In nucleotides, the CDR3 is TGTGCCTGGGACGCAGGACACTACACCTTC. Amino acid sequence: CAWDAGHYTF. Filled out from reference TRBV30 and TRBJ1-2, the complete variable domain reads SQTIHQWPATLVQPVGSPLSLECTVEGTSNPNLYWYRQAAGRGLQLLFYSVGIGQISSEVPQNLSASRPQDRQFILSSKKLLLSDSGFYLCAWDAGHYTFGSGTRLTVV.